This TCR beta chain was documented in a study of human T cells and chemical hapten exposure. This clonotype occurred many times. Its specificity is not known. Trimming cost V 5 bases and J 5 bases; bases outside gene matches: 2. The CDR3 has 12 residues. The germline V gene encodes CDR1 SGHTA and CDR2 FQGTGA. Original handling: A per-sample median of 95,638 TCRs was observed, with counts ranging from roughly 20,000 to 690,600. TCRdb recomputed calls from the RACE reads with MiXCR, one row per CDR3 protein. The V and J calls come from TCRdb's annotation, not from the publication. The sample lists a few hundred thousand distinct CDR3 sequences; under 6.5% were seen once. Time point in this sample: patch test 2, 6 weeks after DPC sensitization. Treatment defined: therapeutic diphenylcyclopropenone sensitization with weekly scalp DPC. At every patch-test visit, blood was drawn before the patch test was applied.

Study-level findings and limits: TCRs above 1 in 1000 frequency did not change with DPC sensitization.

The source material was whole blood, sampled in connection with sensitization to the hapten diphenylcyclopropenone (DPC). The clonotype originates from a young woman with alopecia areata. Some clones in this sample may be carry-over from other donors' samples. The V gene is TRBV7-3, the J gene TRBJ1-1; 7 bases line up with TRBD1. CDR3 amino acids: CASSQTGTEAFF. Written as DNA, the CDR3 is TGTGCCAGCAGCCAGACAGGGACTGAAGCTTTCTTT.